This T cell receptor (beta chain) comes out of a study of T cell repertoires in cytomegalovirus infection. Overall study: It can be stated that public TCR beta signatures indicated CMV infection as well as a matching HLA type. Study-wide results and limits: HLA-C-restricted, CMV-specific TCR beta clonotypes were dominant ex vivo. Summed frequency of shared TCR beta families picked out CMV carriers who also had the relevant HLA.

This clonotype was counted a few times. Its target is not known. TCRdb used MiXCR to reprocess the reads, holding one entry per CDR3 protein. The repertoire holds approximately 170,000 distinct CDR3 sequences, with approximately 15% as singletons. V was shortened by 5 bases and J by 0 bases, with 19 bases between the two germline ends. There are 17 residues in the CDR3. Germline lookup yields CDR1 LNHDA and CDR2 SQIVND (reference sequence). The sequence derives from a human donor in good health (CMV status not recorded). Some clones in this sample may be carry-over from other donors' samples. The sequenced sample was PBMCs. The chain joins TRBV19 to TRBJ1-1; a weak D match, TRBD1 (6 bases). CDR3 nucleotides: TGTGCCAGTAGTCCCTCAGGGGCACAGGGATTGAACACTGAAGCTTTCTTT. Amino acids: CASSPSGAQGLNTEAFF.